This T cell receptor beta chain comes out of a study of immune evolution from preneoplasia to lung adenocarcinoma. Whole-study results and caveats: Later-stage lesions appeared to have more T cells, more diversity, less clonality. Highest clonality occurred in KRAS-mutant, not EGFR-mutant or double wild-type, nodules.

As to this clone: Its antigen is still unknown.

The data were produced by immunoSEQ multiplex PCR, yet TCRdb's version contains in-frame clones alone and is incomplete. Of under 45,000 clones listed, around 85% are singletons. V was pared by 3 bases and J by 5 bases, with 17 bases between. The CDR3 length is 15 residues. Per germline, CDR1 SGHRS and CDR2 YFSETQ. The V gene is TRBV5-1, the J gene TRBJ1-1; tentative D call: TRBD1 (5 bases). The clonotype originates from a person in their sixties or seventies with lung adenocarcinoma. The specimen was FFPE invasive lung adenocarcinoma tissue. CDR3 DNA sequence: TGCGCCAGCAGCTCGGGGCGCAGTAGTGGAACTGAAGCTTTCTTT. The encoded protein is CASSSGRSSGTEAFF.